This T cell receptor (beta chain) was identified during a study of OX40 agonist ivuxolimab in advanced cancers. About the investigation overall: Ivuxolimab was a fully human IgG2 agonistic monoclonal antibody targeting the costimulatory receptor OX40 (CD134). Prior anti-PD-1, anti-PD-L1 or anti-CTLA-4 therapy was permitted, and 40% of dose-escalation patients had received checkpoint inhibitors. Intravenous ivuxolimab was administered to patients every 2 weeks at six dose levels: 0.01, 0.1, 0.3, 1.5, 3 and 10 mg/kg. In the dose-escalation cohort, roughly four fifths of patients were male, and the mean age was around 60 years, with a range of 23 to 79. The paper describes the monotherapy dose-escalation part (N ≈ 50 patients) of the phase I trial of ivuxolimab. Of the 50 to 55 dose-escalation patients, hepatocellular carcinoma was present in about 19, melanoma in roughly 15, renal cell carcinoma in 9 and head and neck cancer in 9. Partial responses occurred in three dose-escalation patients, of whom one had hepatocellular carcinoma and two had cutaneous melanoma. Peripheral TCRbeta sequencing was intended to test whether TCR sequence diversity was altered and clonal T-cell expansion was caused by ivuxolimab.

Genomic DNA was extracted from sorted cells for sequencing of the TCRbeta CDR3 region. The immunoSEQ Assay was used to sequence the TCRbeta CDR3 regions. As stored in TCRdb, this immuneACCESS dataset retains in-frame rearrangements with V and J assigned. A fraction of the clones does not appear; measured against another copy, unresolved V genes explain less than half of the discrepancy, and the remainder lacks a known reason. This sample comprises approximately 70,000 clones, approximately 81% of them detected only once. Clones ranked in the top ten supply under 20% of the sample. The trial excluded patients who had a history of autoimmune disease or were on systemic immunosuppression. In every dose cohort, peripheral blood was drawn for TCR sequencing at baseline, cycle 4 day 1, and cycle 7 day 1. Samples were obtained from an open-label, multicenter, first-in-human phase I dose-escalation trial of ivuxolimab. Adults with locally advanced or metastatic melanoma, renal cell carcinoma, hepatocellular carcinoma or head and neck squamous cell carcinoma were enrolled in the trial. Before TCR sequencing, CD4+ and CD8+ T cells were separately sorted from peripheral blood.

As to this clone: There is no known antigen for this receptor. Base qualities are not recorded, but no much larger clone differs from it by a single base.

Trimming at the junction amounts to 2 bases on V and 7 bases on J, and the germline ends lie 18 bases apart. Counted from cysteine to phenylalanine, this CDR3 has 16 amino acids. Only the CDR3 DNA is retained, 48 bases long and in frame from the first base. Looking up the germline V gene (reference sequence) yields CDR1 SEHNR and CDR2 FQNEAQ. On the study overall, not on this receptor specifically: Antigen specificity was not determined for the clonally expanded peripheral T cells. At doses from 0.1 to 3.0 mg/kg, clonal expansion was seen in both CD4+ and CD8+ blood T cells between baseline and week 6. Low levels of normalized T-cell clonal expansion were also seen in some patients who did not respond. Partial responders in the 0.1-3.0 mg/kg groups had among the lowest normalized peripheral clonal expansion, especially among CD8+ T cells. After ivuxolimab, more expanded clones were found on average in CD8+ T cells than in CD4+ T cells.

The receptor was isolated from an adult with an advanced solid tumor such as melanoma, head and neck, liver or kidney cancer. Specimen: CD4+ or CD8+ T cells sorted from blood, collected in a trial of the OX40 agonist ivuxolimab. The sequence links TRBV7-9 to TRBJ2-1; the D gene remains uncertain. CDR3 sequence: CASSLTPLGDSNEQFF. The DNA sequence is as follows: TGTGCCAGCAGCTTAACTCCCCTCGGCGATTCTAATGAGCAGTTCTTC.